This TCR beta chain was observed in a study of T cell responses to AZD1222 COVID-19 vaccine (dated by TCRdb to the early 2020s). General notes on the study: TCR sequencing covered some 240 trial participants: 207 given two doses of AZD1222 and around 25 given two doses of MenACWY control vaccine. Trial participants were enrolled into age subgroups of 18-55, 56-69 and 70-plus years, which contained 148, 28 and 57 TCR-sequenced participants, respectively.

On this clone: Its recognized antigen is unknown. The record has no base qualities; no much larger clone is one base away.

This specimen's time point label, interpreted: about 28 days (+/-7) after the second vaccine dose. AZD1222 recipients whose second dose came at about 4 weeks and those whose second dose came at about 12 weeks were combined into one group, since spike-specific TCR depth and breadth did not differ between the two schedules. The vaccinee samples were drawn from two UK trials, COV001 and COV002, one of which was a single-blind randomized controlled phase 2/3 trial testing AZD1222 (ChAdOx1 nCoV-19) in healthy adults. For TCRbeta chain sequencing, PBMC samples were collected from trial participants at day 0 and at day 28 after the second dose. The research as a whole found: In the small 56-69-year group, the increase in depth fell short of significance, most likely because of low power. After two AZD1222 doses, both the breadth and the depth of spike-specific TCRs were significantly higher than at day 0 and than in MenACWY recipients. Because no day 14 peak-response samples were available, repertoires were characterized only after the peak T cell response. Nearly half of unique spike-specific TCRs reportedly recognized epitopes outside regions mutated in the B.1.351 and B.1.1.7 variants. Participants were mostly white British and included more females than males, and it was suggested by the authors that clonal diversity may have been underestimated. Only five or six AZD1222 recipients were SARS-CoV-2 seropositive at baseline, limiting conclusions about previously exposed vaccinees. The whole spike protein was spanned by vaccine-associated CD4 TCRs, and dominant responses were seen in regions 160-218 and 743-854.

The CDR3 regions of human TCRbeta chains were analyzed by immunosequencing. The paper's data handling went like this. Repertoire TCRs were checked for matches against a reference library of SARS-CoV-2-specific TCRs that had been generated using the MIRA antigen-specificity platform. Breadth was defined as the fraction of unique TCRs that were SARS-CoV-2-associated. Depth was defined as the fraction of total T cells that were SARS-CoV-2-associated. Using the MIRA data, each spike-specific TCR was mapped to the spike region that the TCR reacts to and placed in a CD4 or CD8 class. Log10-transformed breadth and depth values were compared by one-way ANOVA with Sidak's multiple comparisons tests. Held by TCRdb, this immuneACCESS table contains in-frame sequences only and omits some clones. Under half of the omission traces to an unresolved V gene where checked; the cause of the rest is unknown. V and J calls and clone size are as listed in that table; D and trimming were resolved from the DNA. For this sample there are more than 70,000 clones; 90% appear just once. The ten most abundant clones make up about 3.5% of the sample.

The CDR3 runs 16 residues from the cysteine to the phenylalanine. The read is trimmed to its CDR3 DNA, 48 bases read in frame from base 1. For CDR1 and CDR2, the germline V gene (reference sequence) lists WNHNN and SYGVQD. Cut back by 2 bases and 5 bases, the V and J ends lie 17 bases apart. The sequence links TRBV10-1 to TRBJ2-3, and the D gene may be TRBD1, 5 bases matching. The specimen was peripheral blood, collected 28 days after the second AZD1222 dose. This TCR came from an adult who received the AZD1222 COVID-19 vaccine. The nucleotide sequence reads TGCGCCAGCAGTGAGGGACACCAGCATCCCATAGATACGCAGTATTTT. The translation is CASSEGHQHPIDTQYF.